This TCR beta chain appears in the sequencing data of a study of cytomegalovirus exposure and HLA in healthy donors. Study-wide background: A prior analysis found about 110 million unique TCR beta sequences from 150 million to 200 million T cells.

Trimming took off 5 bases at V and 9 bases at J, with 26 bases between the two ends. This CDR3 spans 17 amino acids. Per the germline V gene, CDR1 is MNHEY and CDR2 is SMNVEV (reference sequence). In the PCR, 60 Vbeta and 13 Jbeta primers were used. The assay was immunoSEQ multiplex PCR, and TCRdb's table has in-frame clones only and misses some. The profile covers around 200,000 clones, with roughly 68% appearing a single time and less than 3% taken by the ten largest. Study observations and caveats: Sequencing probably produced one cluster of sequence variants that were highly shared. Overall, roughly 170 TCR beta chains were annotated as cytomegalovirus-associated. Presence/absence analyses rested on an assumption that sequencing depth was roughly uniform across donors.

Worth noting for this clone: Its antigen is unknown.

The rearrangement joins TRBV27 to TRBJ2-1; D is perhaps TRBD2 (7 bases). The clonotype comes from a man aged 35-49 years in good health and CMV-seropositive. What was sequenced was PBMCs. For the CDR3, the DNA is TGTGCCAGCAGTCTCAACCCCGGGAAGAGGGGGGGAACTGAGCAGTTCTTC. Amino acids: CASSLNPGKRGGTEQFF.